This record concerns one TCR beta chain sequence. V was trimmed by 4 bases and J by 5 bases, leaving 18 bases between them. Germline values: CDR1 SGHRS, CDR2 YFSETQ. The CDR3 spans 15 residues. Clones were read by immunoSEQ multiplex PCR, and TCRdb kept only the in-frame ones, dropping some. The table lists under 300,000 clones, approximately 80% of them singletons. The data are from a study of blood T cell repertoires in COVID-19. About the research overall: Sources were T cells, B-cell-depleted T cells, or PBMCs; the material itself was cDNA or gDNA.

Material: peripheral blood. This sequence originates from a woman aged 55-70 years with active or convalescent COVID-19. The chain is built from TRBV5-1 and TRBJ1-2, with no clear D. CDR3 protein: CASSQNAGEGYGYTF. The CDR3 coding sequence is TGCGCCAGCAGCCAAAATGCGGGAGAGGGTTATGGCTACACCTTC.